The source of this TCR beta chain is a study of shared clonotypes between healthy human individuals. Study-wide results and limits: Sorted-subset samples were not fully sequenced, rarefaction indicated.

This CDR3 region has 14 residues. Germline CDR1 MGHRA, CDR2 YSYEKL. The germline V and J ends were trimmed by 7 bases and 1 base, with 11 bases remaining between them. Adult donors, all healthy and HIV-negative, had no recent acute infections or vaccinations. Subsets obtained from CD4+ cells comprised CD45RA+ naive and CD45RA-negative memory cells. This clone was observed once. Its cognate antigen is unknown. The protocol was immunoSEQ multiplex PCR, while the TCRdb copy is restricted to in-frame clones and leaves out a portion. The repertoire holds over a million clones, with roughly 95% as singletons.

The sequence came from a man aged 30 to 45 in good health. Input material: naive CD4+ T cells sorted from blood. Described subset: CD45RA+ positively selected. The chain has TRBV4-1 and TRBJ2-1, with a weak D call TRBD2 (5 bases). The CDR3 loop reads CASTSRTSYNEQFF. The CDR3, as DNA: TGCGCCAGCACCTCCAGGACTTCCTACAATGAGCAGTTCTTC.